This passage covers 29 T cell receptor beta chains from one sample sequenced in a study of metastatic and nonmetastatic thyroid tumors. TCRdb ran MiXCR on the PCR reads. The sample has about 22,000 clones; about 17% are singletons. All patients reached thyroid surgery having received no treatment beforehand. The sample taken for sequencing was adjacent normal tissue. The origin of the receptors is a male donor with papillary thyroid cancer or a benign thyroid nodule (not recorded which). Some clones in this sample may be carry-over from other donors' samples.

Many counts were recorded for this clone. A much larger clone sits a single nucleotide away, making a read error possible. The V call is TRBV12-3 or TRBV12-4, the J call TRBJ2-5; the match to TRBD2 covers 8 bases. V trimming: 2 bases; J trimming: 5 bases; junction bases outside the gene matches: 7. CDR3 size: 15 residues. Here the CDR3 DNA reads TGTGCCAGCAGTTTAACGGCGGGGGGATCGGAGACCCAGTACTTC. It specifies CASSLTAGGSETQYF.

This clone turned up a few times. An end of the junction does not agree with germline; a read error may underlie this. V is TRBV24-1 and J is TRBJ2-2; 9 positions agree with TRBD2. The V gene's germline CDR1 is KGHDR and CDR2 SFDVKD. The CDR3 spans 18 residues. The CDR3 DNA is TGTGCCACCAGCAGCTCCGGGACTAGCTGTCTAACCACCGGTGAGCTGTTTTTT. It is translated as CATSSSGTSCLTTGELFF.

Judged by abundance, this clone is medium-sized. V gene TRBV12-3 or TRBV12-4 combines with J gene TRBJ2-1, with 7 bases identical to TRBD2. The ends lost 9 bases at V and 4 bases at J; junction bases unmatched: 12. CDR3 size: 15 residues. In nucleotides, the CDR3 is TGTGCCAGTGGTAGCACCGGGAGGATGTACAATGAGCAGTTCTTC. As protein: CASGSTGRMYNEQFF.

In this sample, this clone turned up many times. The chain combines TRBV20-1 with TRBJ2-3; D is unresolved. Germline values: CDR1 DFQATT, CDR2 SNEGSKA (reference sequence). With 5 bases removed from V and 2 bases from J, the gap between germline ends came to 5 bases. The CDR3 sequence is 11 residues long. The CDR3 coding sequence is TGCAGTGCTCGACTCACAGATACGCAGTATTTT. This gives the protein CSARLTDTQYF.

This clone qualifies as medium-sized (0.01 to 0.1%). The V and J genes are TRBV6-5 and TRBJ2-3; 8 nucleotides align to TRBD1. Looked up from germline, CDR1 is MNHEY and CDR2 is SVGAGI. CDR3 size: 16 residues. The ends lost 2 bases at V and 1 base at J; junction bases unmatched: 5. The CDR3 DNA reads TGTGCCAGCAGTTACAGGCGGACAGGGCGCACAGATACGCAGTATTTT. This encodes CASSYRRTGRTDTQYF.

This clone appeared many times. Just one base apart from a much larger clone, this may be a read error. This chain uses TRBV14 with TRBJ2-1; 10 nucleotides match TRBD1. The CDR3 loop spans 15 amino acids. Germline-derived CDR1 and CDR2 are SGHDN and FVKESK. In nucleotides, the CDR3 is TGTGCCAGCAGCCAAACCGGGACAGGGGATAATGAGCAGTCCTTC. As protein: CASSQTGTGDNEQSF.

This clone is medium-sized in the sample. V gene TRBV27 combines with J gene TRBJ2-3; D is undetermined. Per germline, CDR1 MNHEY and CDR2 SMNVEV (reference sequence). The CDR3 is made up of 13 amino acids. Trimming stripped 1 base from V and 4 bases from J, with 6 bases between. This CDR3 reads CASSLLAADTQYF. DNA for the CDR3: TGTGCCAGCAGTTTATTAGCCGCAGATACGCAGTATTTT.

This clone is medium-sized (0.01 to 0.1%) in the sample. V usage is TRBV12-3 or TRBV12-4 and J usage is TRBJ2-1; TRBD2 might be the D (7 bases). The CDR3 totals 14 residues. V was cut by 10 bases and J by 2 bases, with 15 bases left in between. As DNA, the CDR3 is TGTGCCACCGAACGGGGGGCAGCCTACAATGAGCAGTTCTTC. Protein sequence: CATERGAAYNEQFF.

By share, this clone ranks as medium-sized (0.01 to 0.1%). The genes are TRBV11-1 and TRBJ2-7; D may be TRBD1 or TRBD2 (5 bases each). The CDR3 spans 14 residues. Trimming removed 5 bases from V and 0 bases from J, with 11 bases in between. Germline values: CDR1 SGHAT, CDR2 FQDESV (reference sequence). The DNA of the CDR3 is TGTGCCAGCAGCCCCGGGACGGTCTCCTACGAGCAGTACTTC. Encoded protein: CASSPGTVSYEQYF.

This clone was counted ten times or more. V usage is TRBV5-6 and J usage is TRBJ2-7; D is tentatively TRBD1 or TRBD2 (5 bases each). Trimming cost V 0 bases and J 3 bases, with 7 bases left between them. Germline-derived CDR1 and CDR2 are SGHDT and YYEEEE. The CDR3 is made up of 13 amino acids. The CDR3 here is CASSLVGDYEQYV. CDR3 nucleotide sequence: TGTGCCAGCAGCTTGGTGGGGGACTACGAGCAGTACGTC.

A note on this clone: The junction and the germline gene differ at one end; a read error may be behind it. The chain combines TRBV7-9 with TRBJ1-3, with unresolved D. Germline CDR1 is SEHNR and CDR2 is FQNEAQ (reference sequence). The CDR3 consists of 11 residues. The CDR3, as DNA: TGTGCCAGCAGCAAAGGAAACACCATATGTTTT. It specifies CASSKGNTICF. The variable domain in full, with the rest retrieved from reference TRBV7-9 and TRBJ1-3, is DTGVSQNPRHKITKRGQNVTFRCDPISEHNRLYWYRQTLGQGPEFLTYFQNEAQLEKSRLLSDRFSAERPKGSFSTLEIQRTEQGDSAMYLCASSKGNTICFGEGSWLTVV.

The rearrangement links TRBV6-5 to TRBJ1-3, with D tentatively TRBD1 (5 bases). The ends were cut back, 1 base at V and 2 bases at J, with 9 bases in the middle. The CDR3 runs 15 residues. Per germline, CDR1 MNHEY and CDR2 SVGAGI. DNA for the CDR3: TGTGCCAGCAGTTACTGCGGGACGACTGGAAACACCATATATTTT. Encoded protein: CASSYCGTTGNTIYF.

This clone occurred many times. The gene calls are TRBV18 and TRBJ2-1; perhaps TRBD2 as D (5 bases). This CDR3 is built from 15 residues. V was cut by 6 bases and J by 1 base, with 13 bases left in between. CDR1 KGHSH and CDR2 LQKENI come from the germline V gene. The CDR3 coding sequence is TGTGCCAGCTCGTTTGGGAGTGGGTCCTACAATGAGCAGTTCTTC. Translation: CASSFGSGSYNEQFF.

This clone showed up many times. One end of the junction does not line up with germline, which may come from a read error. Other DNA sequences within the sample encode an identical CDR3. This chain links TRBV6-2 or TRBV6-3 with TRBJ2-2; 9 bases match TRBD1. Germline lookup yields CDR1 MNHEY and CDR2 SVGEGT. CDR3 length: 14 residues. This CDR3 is CASRYRGRTGELFF. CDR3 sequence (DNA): TGTGCCAGCAGATACAGGGGGCGCACCGGGGAGCTGTTCTTT.

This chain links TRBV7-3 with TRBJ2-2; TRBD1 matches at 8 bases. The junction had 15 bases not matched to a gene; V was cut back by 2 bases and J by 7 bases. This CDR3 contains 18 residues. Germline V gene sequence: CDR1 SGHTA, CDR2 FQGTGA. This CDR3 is CASSLVGRGAGGDGELFF. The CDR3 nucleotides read TGTGCCAGCAGCTTAGTAGGCCGCGGGGCAGGGGGCGACGGGGAGCTGTTTTTT.

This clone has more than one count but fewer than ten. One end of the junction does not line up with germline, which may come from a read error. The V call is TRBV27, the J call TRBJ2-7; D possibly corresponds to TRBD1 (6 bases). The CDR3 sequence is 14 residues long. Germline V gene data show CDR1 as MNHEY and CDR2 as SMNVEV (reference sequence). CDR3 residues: CASIYEARGYEQYF. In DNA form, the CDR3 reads TGTGCCAGCATTTACGAGGCCAGGGGTTACGAGCAATACTTC.

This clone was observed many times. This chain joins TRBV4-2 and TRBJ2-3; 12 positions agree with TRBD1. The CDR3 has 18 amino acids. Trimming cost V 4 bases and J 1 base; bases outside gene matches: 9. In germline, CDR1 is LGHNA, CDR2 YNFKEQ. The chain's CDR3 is CASSRLPGQGAGTDTQYF. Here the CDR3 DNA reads TGTGCCAGCAGCCGACTCCCGGGACAGGGGGCGGGCACAGATACGCAGTATTTT.

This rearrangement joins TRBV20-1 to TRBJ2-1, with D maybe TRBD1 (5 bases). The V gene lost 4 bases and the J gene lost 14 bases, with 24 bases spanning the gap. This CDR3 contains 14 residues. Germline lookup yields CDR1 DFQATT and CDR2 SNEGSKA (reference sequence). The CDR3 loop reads CSAIDFRDSVRKFF. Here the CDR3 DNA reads TGCAGTGCTATAGACTTCCGTGACAGCGTCCGGAAGTTCTTC.

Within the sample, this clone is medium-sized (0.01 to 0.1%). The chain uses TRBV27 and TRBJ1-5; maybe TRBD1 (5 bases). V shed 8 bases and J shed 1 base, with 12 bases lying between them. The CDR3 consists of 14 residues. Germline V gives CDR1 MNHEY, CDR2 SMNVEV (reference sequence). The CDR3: CASGDQDSNQPQHF. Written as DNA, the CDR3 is TGTGCCAGCGGGGACCAGGACAGCAATCAGCCCCAGCATTTT.

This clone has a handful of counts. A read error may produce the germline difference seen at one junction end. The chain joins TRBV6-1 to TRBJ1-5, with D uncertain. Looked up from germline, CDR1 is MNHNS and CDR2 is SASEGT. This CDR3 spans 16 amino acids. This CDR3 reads CASSDFNGFSNQPQHF. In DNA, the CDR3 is TGTGCCAGCAGTGACTTTAACGGATTTAGCAACCAGCCCCAGCATTTT.

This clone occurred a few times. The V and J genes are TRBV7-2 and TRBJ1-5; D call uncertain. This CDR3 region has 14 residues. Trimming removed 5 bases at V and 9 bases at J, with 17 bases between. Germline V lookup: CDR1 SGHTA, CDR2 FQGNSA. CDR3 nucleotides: TGTGCCAGCAGCCTTGGACGGGGAGGAGTGCCCCAGCATTTT. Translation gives CASSLGRGGVPQHF.

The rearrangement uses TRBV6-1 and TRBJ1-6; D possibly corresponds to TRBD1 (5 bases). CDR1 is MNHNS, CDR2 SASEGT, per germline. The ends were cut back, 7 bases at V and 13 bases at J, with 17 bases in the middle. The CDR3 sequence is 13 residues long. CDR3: CASTAGPGKPLHF. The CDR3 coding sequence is TGTGCCAGCACGGCAGGGCCGGGCAAGCCCCTCCACTTT.

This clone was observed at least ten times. The CDR3 spells CSGGAWDTEAFF. In DNA form, the CDR3 reads TGCAGTGGGGGGGCATGGGACACTGAAGCTTTCTTT. The chain joins TRBV20-1 to TRBJ1-1; D is perhaps TRBD1 (6 bases). Germline CDR1 is DFQATT and CDR2 is SNEGSKA (reference sequence). This CDR3 contains 12 residues. The V and J ends lost 7 bases and 3 bases respectively, with 12 bases between them.

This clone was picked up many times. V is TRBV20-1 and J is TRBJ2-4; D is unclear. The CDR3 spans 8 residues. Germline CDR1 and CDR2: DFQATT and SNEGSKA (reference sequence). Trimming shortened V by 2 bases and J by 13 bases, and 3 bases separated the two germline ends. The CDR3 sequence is CSARRQYF. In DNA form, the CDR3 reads TGCAGTGCTAGAAGGCAGTACTTC.

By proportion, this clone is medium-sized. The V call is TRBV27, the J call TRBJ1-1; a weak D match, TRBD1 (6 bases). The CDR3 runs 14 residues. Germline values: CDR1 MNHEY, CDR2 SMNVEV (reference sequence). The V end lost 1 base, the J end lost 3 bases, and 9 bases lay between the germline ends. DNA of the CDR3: TGTGCCAGCAGTTTATTCAGGGGTTACACTGAAGCTTTCTTT. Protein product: CASSLFRGYTEAFF.

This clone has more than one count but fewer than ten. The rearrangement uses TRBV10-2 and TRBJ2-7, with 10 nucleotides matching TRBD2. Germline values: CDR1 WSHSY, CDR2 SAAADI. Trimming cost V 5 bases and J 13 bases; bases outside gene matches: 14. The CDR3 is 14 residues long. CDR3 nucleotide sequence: TGCGCCAGCAGTAAGGGACTAGCGTTCTACGATCATTACTTC. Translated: CASSKGLAFYDHYF.

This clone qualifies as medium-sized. The chain's CDR3 is CASSEGPKGDEQFF. The CDR3 bases are TGTGCCAGCAGTGAAGGGCCCAAAGGAGATGAGCAGTTCTTC. The chain combines TRBV2 with TRBJ2-1; D not certain. Between the trimmed V and J ends, which lost 1 base and 8 bases, there was a span of 12 bases. This CDR3 has 14 amino acids. Germline lookup yields CDR1 SNHLY and CDR2 FYNNEI.

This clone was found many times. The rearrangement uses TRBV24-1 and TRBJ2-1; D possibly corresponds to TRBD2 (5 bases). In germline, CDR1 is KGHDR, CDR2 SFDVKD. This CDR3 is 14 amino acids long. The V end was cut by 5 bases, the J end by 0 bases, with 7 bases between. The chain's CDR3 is CATSVRGSYNEQFF. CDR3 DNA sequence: TGTGCCACCAGTGTCCGGGGCTCCTACAATGAGCAGTTCTTC.

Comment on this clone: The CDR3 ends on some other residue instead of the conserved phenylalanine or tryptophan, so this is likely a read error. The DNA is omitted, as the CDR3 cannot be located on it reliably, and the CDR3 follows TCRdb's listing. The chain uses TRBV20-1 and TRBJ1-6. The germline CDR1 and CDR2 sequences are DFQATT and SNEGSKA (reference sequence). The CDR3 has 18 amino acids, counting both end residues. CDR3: CSARDRIQFSSYNSPLNL.